This entry describes one T cell receptor beta chain. The length of the CDR3 is 12 residues. Trimming removed 4 bases from V and 3 bases from J, with 6 bases in between. Germline loops: CDR1 MNHEY, CDR2 SVGEGT. The assay was immunoSEQ multiplex PCR, and TCRdb's table has in-frame clones only and misses some. Of around 98,000 clones in the sample, roughly 82% were seen once. The data were taken from a study of blood T cell repertoires in COVID-19. As for the study in general: Some COVID-19 samples were acute and others convalescent; all came from the United States, Italy and Spain.

Sample: peripheral blood. This sequence was found in a man aged 65 to 85 with active or convalescent COVID-19. The chain carries TRBV6-2 or TRBV6-3 and TRBJ1-1; the D gene is possibly TRBD1 (5 bases). This CDR3 is CASSSGDTEAFF. CDR3 in DNA: TGTGCCAGCAGTTCGGGGGACACTGAAGCTTTCTTT.